The 24 T cell receptor beta chains reported below all come from one sample, sequenced in a study of T cell responses to AZD1222 COVID-19 vaccine. Method: immunoSEQ multiplex PCR; TCRdb's copy keeps in-frame clones and lacks some. The data contain 140,000 or so clones, approximately 90% of them singletons. This specimen consisted of peripheral blood, obtained on day 0 of AZD1222 vaccination. The receptors stem from an adult in good health.

The gene calls are TRBV3-1 (or the pseudogene TRBV3-2) and TRBJ2-7; possibly TRBD2 for D (6 bases). This CDR3 is built from 14 residues. Per the germline V gene, CDR1 is LGHDT and CDR2 is YNNKEL (reference sequence). V lost 1 base and J lost 7, with 14 bases in between. CDR3 in amino acids: CASSQGGVGCEQYF. The CDR3 nucleotides are TGTGCCAGCAGCCAAGGGGGGGTAGGGTGTGAGCAGTACTTC.

This chain links TRBV7-2 with TRBJ1-3; tentatively, D is TRBD1 (6 bases). Trimming removed 3 bases from V and 4 bases from J, with 10 bases in between. Germline V gene sequence: CDR1 SGHTA, CDR2 FQGNSA. This CDR3 has 14 amino acids. The CDR3 nucleotides read TGTGCCAGCAGCTTGGGGGCTGGGGGAAACACCATATATTTT. Translated: CASSLGAGGNTIYF.

The CDR3 DNA follows: TGTGCCAGCACCCAGTGGGACCCCCGCTACAATGAGCAGTTCTTC. Translating it yields CASTQWDPRYNEQFF. The V call is TRBV27, the J call TRBJ2-1; D possibly uses TRBD1 or TRBD2 (5 bases each). CDR1 and CDR2 from the germline V gene are MNHEY and SMNVEV (reference sequence). CDR3 length equals 15 residues. Trimming shortened V by 7 bases and J by 3 bases, and 16 bases separated the two germline ends.

The chain joins TRBV2 to TRBJ2-3; 9 nucleotides align to TRBD1. The CDR3 is made up of 15 amino acids. With 6 bases clipped from V and 0 bases from J, the junction kept 4 bases outside the gene matches. CDR1 is SNHLY, CDR2 FYNNEI, per germline. In DNA form, the CDR3 reads TGTGCCAGCAGCGGGGACAGGGCTAGCACAGATACGCAGTATTTT. Translated: CASSGDRASTDTQYF. Looking up the rest from reference TRBV2 and TRBJ2-3 gives the full variable domain: EPEVTQTPSHQVTQMGQEVILRCVPISNHLYFYWYRQILGQKVEFLVSFYNNEISEKSEIFDDQFSVERPDGSNFTLKIRSTKLEDSAMYFCASSGDRASTDTQYFGPGTRLTVL.

The V gene is TRBV10-3, the J gene TRBJ2-5; D might be TRBD2 (6 bases). With 0 bases removed from V and 4 bases from J, the gap between germline ends came to 12 bases. Germline assignment: CDR1 ENHRY and CDR2 SYGVKD. The CDR3 contains 15 residues. The CDR3 spells CAISESRDSPETQYF. As DNA, the CDR3 is TGTGCCATCAGTGAGTCAAGGGACTCCCCAGAGACCCAGTACTTC.

This sequence joins TRBV4-2 and TRBJ2-7; 8 bases fit TRBD2. This CDR3 region has 16 residues. Germline CDR1 and CDR2: LGHNA and YNFKEQ. The junction had 6 bases not matched to a gene; V was cut back by 0 bases and J by 2 bases. CDR3 amino acids: CASSQERSGDTYEQYF. The CDR3 bases are TGTGCCAGCAGCCAAGAGCGTAGCGGGGACACCTACGAGCAGTACTTC.

This chain uses TRBV5-6 with TRBJ1-4, with TRBD1 identical over 8 bases. This CDR3 contains 14 residues. Germline V lookup: CDR1 SGHDT, CDR2 YYEEEE. Trimming removed 0 bases from V and 13 bases from J; junction bases left unmatched: 8. CDR3 nucleotides: TGTGCCAGCAGCTTGGCCGGACAGGGTAAGGGACTGTTTTTT. Its translation: CASSLAGQGKGLFF.

The V call is TRBV30, the J call TRBJ2-7; D might be TRBD1 (5 bases). Trimming took 3 bases from V and 7 from J, leaving 16 bases between them. CDR3 size: 13 residues. Germline CDR1 and CDR2: GTSNPN and SVGIG (reference sequence). In nucleotides, the CDR3 is TGTGCCTGGAGAGGGGTCTCCTTTGGTGAGCAGTACTTC. Protein product: CAWRGVSFGEQYF.

The V and J genes are TRBV4-1 and TRBJ1-1; 8 bases map to TRBD1. The CDR3 covers 17 residues. The germline gives CDR1 MGHRA, CDR2 YSYEKL. J lost 0 bases, V lost 2 bases, and 8 bases had no gene match. The CDR3 protein is CASSQTGTGTMNTEAFF. DNA for the CDR3: TGCGCCAGCAGCCAAACCGGGACAGGAACTATGAACACTGAAGCTTTCTTT.

The chain combines TRBV4-1 with TRBJ2-4, with 8 bases lining up with TRBD1. Germline CDR1 and CDR2: MGHRA and YSYEKL. CDR3 length: 19 amino acids. After removal of 0 bases from V and 2 bases from J, the junction contained 12 bases not matched to a gene. CDR3 sequence reads: CASSQDRGYRGSSKNIQYF. For the CDR3, the DNA is TGCGCCAGCAGCCAAGATCGGGGCTACAGGGGGTCTTCCAAAAACATTCAGTACTTC.

The gene calls are TRBV12-3 or TRBV12-4 and TRBJ1-1; D gene uncertain. The length of the CDR3 is 13 residues. Deletions cut 3 bases from V and 8 bases from J, with 13 bases between. In DNA form, the CDR3 reads TGTGCCAGCAGTTTGGGAGGAGATGGAGAAGCTTTCTTT. This encodes CASSLGGDGEAFF.

This sequence joins TRBV12-3 or TRBV12-4 and TRBJ1-2; D not certain. Trimming took off 6 bases at V and 7 bases at J, with 9 bases between the two ends. The CDR3 has 11 residues. The CDR3 loop is CASSIMAGYTF. DNA of the CDR3: TGTGCCAGCAGCATCATGGCTGGCTACACCTTC.

The chain has TRBV7-3 and TRBJ1-1, with D maybe TRBD1 (5 bases). Trimming removed 2 bases from V and 5 bases from J, with 9 bases in between. This CDR3 region has 13 residues. Germline CDR1 SGHTA, CDR2 FQGTGA. CDR3 sequence (DNA): TGTGCCAGCAGCTTAGAGAGGGGTACTGAAGCTTTCTTT. Amino acid sequence: CASSLERGTEAFF.

The chain combines TRBV28 with TRBJ1-1; no clear D gene. The germline gives CDR1 MDHEN, CDR2 SYDVKM. With 4 bases removed from V and 0 bases from J, the gap between germline ends came to 9 bases. The CDR3 loop spans 14 amino acids. CDR3 DNA sequence: TGTGCCAGCAGTTCGGTGTTCATGAACACTGAAGCTTTCTTT. Translation: CASSSVFMNTEAFF.

This rearrangement joins TRBV5-1 to TRBJ2-7; D may be TRBD1 or TRBD2 (5 bases each). Germline V gives CDR1 SGHRS, CDR2 YFSETQ. This CDR3 region has 17 residues. V gave up 4 bases and J gave up 6 bases, with 26 bases separating them. The CDR3 sequence is CASSLTPGHAGTGEQYF. For the CDR3, the DNA is TGCGCCAGCAGCCTAACTCCCGGGCACGCCGGGACCGGCGAGCAGTACTTC.

This clone was counted a few times. This chain uses TRBV5-4 with TRBJ2-7; 10 bases are shared with TRBD1. Per the germline V gene, CDR1 is SGHNT and CDR2 is YYREEE (reference sequence). This CDR3 spans 13 amino acids. Trimming cost V 7 bases and J 6 bases; bases outside gene matches: 7. In nucleotides, the CDR3 is TGTGCCAGCGGCGGGACAGGGGTCCGCGAGCAGTACTTC. Translation gives CASGGTGVREQYF.

The genes are TRBV7-2 and TRBJ2-7; D uncertain. CDR1 is SGHTA, CDR2 FQGNSA, per germline. The V end lost 1 base, the J end lost 5 bases, and 15 bases lay between the germline ends. The CDR3 has 15 amino acids. CDR3 in DNA: TGTGCCAGCAGCTTAGTCGACCTGGGTGCCCACGAGCAGTACTTC. Protein: CASSLVDLGAHEQYF.

This chain uses TRBV9 with TRBJ1-2; D is perhaps TRBD1 (5 bases). Germline lookup yields CDR1 SGDLS and CDR2 YYNGEE. The germline V and J ends were trimmed by 2 bases and 1 base, with 18 bases remaining between them. The CDR3 consists of 17 residues. Written as DNA, the CDR3 is TGTGCCAGCAGCGTGGGGGGAGACGATAGACTTAACTATGGCTACACCTTC. This codes for CASSVGGDDRLNYGYTF. Filled out from reference TRBV9 and TRBJ1-2, the complete variable domain reads DSGVTQTPKHLITATGQRVTLRCSPRSGDLSVYWYQQSLDQGLQFLIQYYNGEERAKGNILERFSAQQFPDLHSELNLSSLELGDSALYFCASSVGGDDRLNYGYTFGSGTRLTVV.

This rearrangement joins TRBV19 to TRBJ1-1; TRBD1 might be the D (6 bases). The V end was cut by 10 bases, the J end by 1 base, with 13 bases between. The CDR3 runs to 13 residues. CDR1 is LNHDA and CDR2 is SQIVND in the germline V gene (reference sequence). The CDR3 DNA reads as TGTGCCACCGATAGGACAGCGAACACTGAAGCTTTCTTT. This translates into CATDRTANTEAFF.

This clone was seen once. This chain links TRBV19 with TRBJ1-5; a possible D gene is TRBD1 (5 bases). This CDR3 is 14 amino acids long. V dropped 6 bases and J dropped 3 bases, with 12 bases sitting between them. CDR1 is LNHDA, CDR2 SQIVND, per germline (reference sequence). The CDR3 region has the DNA TGTGCCAGTAGCATTACAGGCCTCAATCAGCCCCAGCATTTT. It encodes CASSITGLNQPQHF. The variable domain in full, completed from reference TRBV19 and TRBJ1-5, reads DGGITQSPKYLFRKEGQNVTLSCEQNLNHDAMYWYRQDPGQGLRLIYYSQIVNDFQKGDIAEGYSVSREKKESFPLTVTSAQKNPTAFYLCASSITGLNQPQHFGDGTRLSIL.

The V gene is TRBV14, the J gene TRBJ2-1; D is undetermined. Germline-derived CDR1 and CDR2 are SGHDN and FVKESK. This CDR3 comprises 16 residues. V was pared by 1 base and J by 0 bases, with 10 bases between. The CDR3 region is CASSQVTDHSYNEQFF. DNA of the CDR3: TGTGCCAGCAGCCAAGTCACGGACCACTCCTACAATGAGCAGTTCTTC.

This clone was seen a single time. V is TRBV5-1 and J is TRBJ2-3, with D possibly matching TRBD2 (5 bases). Germline values: CDR1 SGHRS, CDR2 YFSETQ. The length of the CDR3 is 14 residues. Between the trimmed V and J ends, which lost 4 bases and 5 bases, there was a span of 14 bases. The CDR3 spells CASSLGDPKDTQYF. DNA of the CDR3: TGCGCCAGCAGCCTCGGGGATCCCAAAGATACGCAGTATTTT.

The chain links TRBV11-2 to TRBJ1-2; D is uncertain. CDR3 size: 15 residues. V was shortened by 1 base and J by 5 bases, with 14 bases between the two germline ends. CDR1 and CDR2 (germline): SGHAT, FQNNGV. Here the CDR3 reads CASSLGSSPWYGYTF. The CDR3 bases are TGTGCCAGCAGCTTAGGGAGCAGTCCTTGGTATGGCTACACCTTC.

This chain uses TRBV19 with TRBJ2-7; tentative D call: TRBD2 (5 bases). CDR1 is LNHDA, CDR2 SQIVND, per germline (reference sequence). CDR3 length: 13 amino acids. The V end was cut by 3 bases, the J end by 2 bases, with 8 bases between. The CDR3 sequence: CASSMEATYEQYF. CDR3 nucleotide sequence: TGTGCCAGTAGTATGGAGGCAACCTACGAGCAGTACTTC.